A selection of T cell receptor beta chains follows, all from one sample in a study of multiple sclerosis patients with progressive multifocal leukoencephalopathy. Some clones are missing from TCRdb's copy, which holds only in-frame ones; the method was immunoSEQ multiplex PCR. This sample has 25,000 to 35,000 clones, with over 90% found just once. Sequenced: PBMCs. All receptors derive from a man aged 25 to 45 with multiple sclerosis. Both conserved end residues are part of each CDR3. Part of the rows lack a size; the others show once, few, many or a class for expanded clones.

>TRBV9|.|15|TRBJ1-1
CASSVEGGVGTGAFF
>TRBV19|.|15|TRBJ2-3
CASSKGAIVGDTQYF
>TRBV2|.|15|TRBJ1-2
CASSVPSKKNYGYTF
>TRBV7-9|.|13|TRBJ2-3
CASSQGVADTQYF
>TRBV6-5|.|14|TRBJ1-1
CASRKTDMNTEAFF
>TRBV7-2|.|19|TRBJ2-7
CASSLERPAAGVMPHEQYF
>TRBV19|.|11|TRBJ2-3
CASQTGDTQYF
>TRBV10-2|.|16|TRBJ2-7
CASSEPGAGGAYEQYF
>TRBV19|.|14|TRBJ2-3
CASSITPSTDTQYF
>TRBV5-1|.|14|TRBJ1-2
CASRAAAANYGYTF
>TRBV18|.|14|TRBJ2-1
CASSPTTLRDQTFF
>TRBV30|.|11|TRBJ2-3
CAWSASDTQYF
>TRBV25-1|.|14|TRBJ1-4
CASGGTATNEKLFF
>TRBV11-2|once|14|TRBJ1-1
CASSLDPRNTEAFF
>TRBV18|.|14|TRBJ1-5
CASSLADTIQPQHF
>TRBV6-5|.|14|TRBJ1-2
CASSYSLNAAGNTF
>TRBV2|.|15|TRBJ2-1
CASKSGISSYNEQFF
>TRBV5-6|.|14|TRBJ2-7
CASSRDGQDYEQYF
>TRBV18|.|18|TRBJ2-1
CASSHGLAGRSYYNEQFF
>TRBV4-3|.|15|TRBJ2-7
CASSQGKGFSYEQYF
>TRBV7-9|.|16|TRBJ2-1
CASSLGRDSRYNEQFF
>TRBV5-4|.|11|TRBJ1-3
CASSLGSVIYF
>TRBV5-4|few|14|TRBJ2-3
CASSPWGGTDTQYF
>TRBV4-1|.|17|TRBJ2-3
CASSQVAGITRTDTQYF
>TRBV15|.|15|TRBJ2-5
CATSRVGGRQETQYF
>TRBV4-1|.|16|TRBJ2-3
CASSRRGTGSTDTQYF